This TCR beta chain was sequenced during a study of CD8 T cells in ankylosing spondylitis. The study, taken as a whole, reports: Disease-linked clones reportedly showed significant enrichment in matched ankylosing spondylitis synovial fluid.

This clonotype appeared many times. What it binds is unknown. The CDR3 consists of 14 residues. V was pared by 5 bases and J by 5 bases, with 6 bases of the junction left unmatched. Researchers built TCR beta libraries using quantitative 5'-RACE with molecular barcodes. TCRdb used MiXCR to reprocess the 5' RACE reads, holding one entry per CDR3 protein. The top ten clones hold 9% to 15% of a sample with 130,000 or so distinct CDR3 sequences, 7% of them seen once. The chain employs TRBV12-3 or TRBV12-4 and TRBJ2-7; TRBD2 matches 10 bases. Sample: blood, either unsorted or a sorted T cell fraction (not recorded which). This clonotype was sampled from a male donor with ankylosing spondylitis or in good health (not recorded which). The CDR3 region is CASSLGLAFDEQYF. The DNA for the CDR3 is TGTGCCAGCAGTCTGGGACTAGCGTTCGACGAGCAGTACTTC.